This record covers a single T cell receptor beta chain. The sample comes from a study of CD8 T cells in Susac syndrome. CDR3 length equals 14 residues. Germline CDR1 is MGHDK and CDR2 is SYGVNS. The junction had 6 bases not matched to a gene; V was cut back by 6 bases and J by 2 bases. Sequencing targeted TCR beta in blood CD8+ and CD4+ T cells. Negative isolation was applied to CD8+ and CD4+ T cells, and FACS enrichment was applied to TEMRA cells. An input of 0.5 to 1 ug of RNA was subjected to reverse transcription using random hexamers. Amplification of the TCR beta CDR3 was carried out by immunoSEQ multiplex PCR, which spanned a total of 54 Vbeta and 13 Jbeta segments. TCRdb reprocessed the immunoSEQ multiplex PCR reads with MiXCR, giving one entry per CDR3 protein. The table has hundreds of thousands of distinct CDR3 sequences, roughly 85% seen once.

The clonotype comes from a human donor with multiple sclerosis. The genes are TRBV25-1 and TRBJ1-2, with 7 bases lining up with TRBD1. Sequencing input: CD8+ T cells from PBMCs. CDR3: CASSPGGANYGYTF. Here the CDR3 DNA reads TGTGCCAGCAGCCCAGGGGGGGCGAACTATGGCTACACCTTC.